These T cell receptor beta chains were read from a single sample in a study of TIL therapy for anti-PD-1-resistant metastatic lung cancer. Sequenced by immunoSEQ multiplex PCR; TCRdb stores in-frame clones only, minus some. Here the sample spans 50,000 to 65,000 clones, 69% being singletons. This sample comprised blood, obtained at baseline. The receptors derive from a person aged 30 to 80 with non-small cell lung cancer. Each CDR3 is given without its conserved first and last residue. The size entry is marked missing in some rows and otherwise reads once, few, many or a size class.

abundance	v_gene	j_gene	CDR3aa
.	TRBV29-1	TRBJ2-5	SVRSQETQY
.	TRBV6-1	TRBJ1-2	ASSVDRGATYGYT
.	TRBV4-1	TRBJ2-7	ASSQPSGRAEAYEQY
few	TRBV4-1	TRBJ1-5	ASSQGQGAWPQH
.	TRBV7-9	TRBJ2-3	ASSPQGSAGDTQY
.	TRBV18	TRBJ2-5	ASSPSQETQY
.	TRBV11-3	TRBJ1-1	ASSLGREKPEAF
.	TRBV6-5	TRBJ1-6	ASSYSAGEYNSPLH
.	TRBV15	TRBJ2-3	ATSRAPSAPGDTQY
.	TRBV11-1	TRBJ2-7	ASSLGGSSYEQY
.	TRBV6-5	TRBJ1-1	ASSQGTTEAF
.	TRBV7-9	TRBJ2-5	ASSLGPQETQY
.	TRBV6-5	TRBJ1-1	ASSRGDLEAF
few	TRBV2	TRBJ1-5	ATGDPRTGNQPQH
few	TRBV19	TRBJ1-5	ASSIWGTSSSNQPQH
once	TRBV2	TRBJ1-1	ASSDWSGQTYTEAF
.	TRBV10-2	TRBJ2-1	ASSVPRDRGFVDSYNEQF
.	TRBV5-1	TRBJ2-1	ASSFLGGGPYNEQF
once	TRBV25-1	TRBJ2-7	ASSLTSTGLNEQY
.	TRBV7-8	TRBJ1-5	ASSLALIGTVSNQPQH
.	TRBV5-1	TRBJ1-1	ASSPPQRMNTEAF
once	TRBV5-1	TRBJ2-5	ASSPGKGETQY
few	TRBV5-3	TRBJ2-4	ARSVPTGSGKNIQY
few	TRBV7-9	TRBJ2-1	ASSLVFYNEQF
.	TRBV10-3	TRBJ2-5	ASSSRTSGRRETQY
few	TRBV7-3	TRBJ1-1	ASSLTERGRNTEAF
.	TRBV18	TRBJ1-3	ATRLDLTGNTIY
few	TRBV7-3	TRBJ2-7	ASSLDRNYEQY